A single sample gave rise to the 14 T cell receptor beta chains below, sequenced in a study of T-cell reconstitution after alpha-beta-depleted transplantation in children (dated by TCRdb to about 2016). Receptor amplification or capture employed PCR. Instrument used: Illumina HiSeq 2500. TCR libraries were prepared with molecular barcoding, using unique molecular identifiers to normalize TCRbeta repertoire quantification. In TCRdb, the public reads were trimmed at Q25 with fastp and aligned with MiXCR, with productive beta chains retained. CDR3 protein duplicates are merged, each entry listing the most common genes and DNA. The sample contains fewer than 750,000 distinct CDR3 sequences, roughly 23% of them found a single time. Over 12% of the sample goes to the ten largest clones. This specimen's treatment or condition label, per the study, means: allogeneic hematopoietic cell transplantation with graft depleted of TCRalphabeta T cells and CD19 B cells.

The sequencing used PBMCs, mostly from graft donor cells, collected 360 days after TCRalphabeta/CD19-depleted stem cell transplant. Every receptor here comes from a boy under two years old who had a stem cell transplant for acute myeloid leukemia, so the T cells may come from the graft donor.

This clonotype was observed many times. V and J are TRBV20-1 and TRBJ2-5; D remains unclear. V lost 1 base and J 5 bases, leaving 14 bases between the germline ends. The germline V gene has CDR1 DFQATT and CDR2 SNEGSKA (reference sequence). This CDR3 has 14 residues. For the CDR3, the DNA is TGCAGTGCTAGAGCCCGTCCGGGTGGGGAGACCCAGTACTTC. As protein: CSARARPGGETQYF.

This clonotype was recorded many times. The rearrangement links TRBV20-1 to TRBJ1-1; 8 nucleotides align to TRBD1. CDR1 is DFQATT, CDR2 SNEGSKA, per germline (reference sequence). This CDR3 spans 16 amino acids. The J segment lost 4 bases and the V segment lost 1 base, leaving 11 bases of the junction unmatched. The CDR3 loop reads CSARVGSGGGATEAFF. CDR3 coding DNA: TGCAGTGCTAGAGTTGGGTCAGGGGGCGGGGCCACTGAAGCTTTCTTT.

This clonotype has just one count. J is TRBJ2-7 and V is TRBV5-6; D unclear. The CDR3 loop spans 15 amino acids. V was cut by 5 bases and J by 0 bases, with 15 bases left in between. The V gene's germline CDR1 is SGHDT and CDR2 YYEEEE. The CDR3, as DNA: TGTGCCAGCAGTCACCAGGTTCCTAGCTCCTACGAGCAGTACGTC. This encodes CASSHQVPSSYEQYV.

The J gene is TRBJ1-2, the V gene TRBV20-1, with D tentatively TRBD1 (6 bases). The CDR3 length is 13 residues. The germline gives CDR1 DFQATT, CDR2 SNEGSKA (reference sequence). Trimming left V 5 bases short and J 4 bases short, with 14 bases between. In nucleotides, the CDR3 is TGCAGTGCTTTCCCAGGGGACTCCTATGGCTACACCTTC. This sequence encodes CSAFPGDSYGYTF.

This clonotype was counted ten times or more. This chain connects TRBV20-1 to TRBJ2-7; 7 bases line up with TRBD2. Germline assignment: CDR1 DFQATT and CDR2 SNEGSKA (reference sequence). The CDR3 contains 13 residues. Trimming took 5 bases from V and 4 from J; bases not matched to a gene: 8. The CDR3: CSAPVSGEYEQYV. The CDR3 region has the DNA TGCAGTGCTCCCGTAAGCGGGGAGTACGAGCAGTACGTC.

The chain couples TRBV20-1 to TRBJ1-6, with 9 bases lining up with TRBD1. In germline, CDR1 is DFQATT, CDR2 SNEGSKA (reference sequence). V shed 3 bases, J shed 7 bases, and the junction held 7 bases outside the gene matches. CDR3 length equals 15 residues. The CDR3 loop is CSARDRGFGNSPLHF. The CDR3 nucleotides read TGCAGTGCTAGGGACAGGGGATTCGGGAATTCACCCCTCCACTTT.

This clonotype was detected only a few times. The rearrangement uses TRBV20-1 and TRBJ1-6, with a tentative D call TRBD1 (5 bases). Per the germline V gene, CDR1 is DFQATT and CDR2 is SNEGSKA (reference sequence). CDR3 size: 14 residues. The V and J ends lost 2 bases and 9 bases respectively, with 14 bases between them. The CDR3 spells CSARRETAASPLHF. The CDR3 bases are TGCAGTGCTAGAAGAGAGACAGCAGCTTCACCCCTCCACTTT.

V usage is TRBV18 and J usage is TRBJ2-7, with D possibly TRBD2 on 5 matching bases. V was trimmed by 3 bases and J by 7 bases, leaving 16 bases between them. Per germline, CDR1 KGHSH and CDR2 LQKENI. The CDR3 length is 14 residues. The CDR3 reads CASSPSGEPWEQYV. In DNA, the CDR3 is TGTGCCAGCTCACCTTCCGGGGAACCCTGGGAGCAGTACGTC.

The V gene is TRBV4-2, the J gene TRBJ2-7; D not certain. The germline V gene has CDR1 LGHNA and CDR2 YNFKEQ. V dropped 5 bases and J dropped 6 bases, with 14 bases sitting between them. This CDR3 contains 13 residues. Here the CDR3 reads CASSAAALSEQYF. Here the CDR3 DNA reads TGTGCCAGCAGCGCTGCGGCCCTCTCCGAGCAGTACTTC.

This clonotype has ten or more counts. This chain joins TRBV29-1 and TRBJ1-5; 8 positions agree with TRBD1. This CDR3 comprises 13 residues. CDR1 is SQVTM and CDR2 is ANQGSEA in the germline V gene. Germline trimming cut 7 bases from V and 6 bases from J; bases unmatched to any gene: 8. The CDR3 bases are TGCAGCGCTCAGCAGGGGGCAAGTCAGCCCCAGCATTTT. Its protein product is CSAQQGASQPQHF.

This clonotype was recorded many times. Here the CDR3 DNA reads TGCAGTGCGTCTCACAGGGGCGAGACCCAGTACTTC. Translated, it gives CSASHRGETQYF. The chain carries TRBV20-1 and TRBJ2-5; TRBD1 matches at 7 bases. The CDR3 has 12 residues. The germline gives CDR1 DFQATT, CDR2 SNEGSKA (reference sequence). The V and J ends lost 6 bases and 5 bases, in that order; junction bases with no gene match: 6.

This clonotype occurred a few times. The genes are TRBV20-1 and TRBJ2-3; TRBD1 is a possible D gene (6 bases). Trimming cost V 5 bases and J 4 bases, with 25 bases left between them. Germline CDR1 reads DFQATT; CDR2 reads SNEGSKA (reference sequence). The length of the CDR3 is 17 residues. DNA of the CDR3: TGCAGTGCTCCCGCCGGCGGAGGCAGGGGAAGTGCAGATACGCAGTATTTT. Protein product: CSAPAGGGRGSADTQYF.

A single count supports this clonotype. V is TRBV10-3 and J is TRBJ1-4; TRBD1 might be the D (5 bases). The CDR3 spans 14 residues. Germline lookup yields CDR1 ENHRY and CDR2 SYGVKD. Trimming took 3 bases from V and 10 from J, leaving 15 bases between them. Written as DNA, the CDR3 is TGTGCCATCAGTGACGACCGGGGGATCGCAAAACTGTTTTTT. Translation: CAISDDRGIAKLFF.

In its sample, this clonotype was seen many times. The chain carries TRBV7-2 and TRBJ1-6; 8 positions match TRBD1. CDR3 size: 15 residues. The germline V gene encodes CDR1 SGHTA and CDR2 FQGNSA. Trimming removed 1 base from V and 6 bases from J; junction bases left unmatched: 2. The CDR3 loop reads CASSLVGQGNSPLHF. CDR3 DNA: TGTGCCAGCAGCTTAGTAGGACAGGGTAATTCACCCCTCCACTTT.